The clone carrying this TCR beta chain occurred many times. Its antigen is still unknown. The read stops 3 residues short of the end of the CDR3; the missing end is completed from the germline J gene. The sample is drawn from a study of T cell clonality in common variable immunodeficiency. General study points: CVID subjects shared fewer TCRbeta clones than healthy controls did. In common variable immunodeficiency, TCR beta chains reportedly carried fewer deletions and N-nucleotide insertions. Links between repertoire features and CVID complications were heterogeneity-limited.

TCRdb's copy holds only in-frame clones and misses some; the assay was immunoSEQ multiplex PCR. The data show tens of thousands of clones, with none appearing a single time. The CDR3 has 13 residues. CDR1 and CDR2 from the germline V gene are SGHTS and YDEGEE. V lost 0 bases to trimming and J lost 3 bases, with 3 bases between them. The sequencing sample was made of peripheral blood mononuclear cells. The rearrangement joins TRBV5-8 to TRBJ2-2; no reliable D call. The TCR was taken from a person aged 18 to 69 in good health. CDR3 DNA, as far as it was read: TGTGCCAGCAGCTTGGTCTACACCGGGGAG. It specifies CASSLVYTGE. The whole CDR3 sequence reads CASSLVYTGELFF.